Sequencing of this T cell receptor beta chain was carried out in a study of T-cell memory formation after mild COVID-19. General study points: Most CD4+ clones that shrank were in CM and EM, while CD8+ ones turned up in EMRA.

Germline V lookup: CDR1 SQVTM, CDR2 ANQGSEA. V dropped 7 bases and J dropped 11; count of bases not matched to a gene: 10. This CDR3 contains 11 residues. This clonotype showed up many times. Its antigen is not known. TCRdb analysed the 5' RACE reads with MiXCR anew, one entry per CDR3 protein. This table holds tens of thousands of distinct CDR3 sequences, 11% found once. The source is a man aged 18-30 years who had mild COVID-19 (a few samples of this study predate the infection). Cell type and time point are not known. Sequenced input: PBMCs or a T cell subset sorted from them (not recorded which). This rearrangement joins TRBV29-1 to TRBJ1-1; 7 nucleotides match TRBD1. CDR3 amino acids: CSGGRQGYAFF. The DNA of the CDR3 is TGCAGCGGGGGGCGACAGGGCTATGCTTTCTTT.